One sample yielded the 19 T cell receptor beta chains listed below, sequenced in a study of T cell repertoires in cytomegalovirus infection. Their antigens are not known. From the reads, TCRdb called clonotypes with MiXCR, one entry per CDR3 protein. The profile shows about 220,000 distinct CDR3 sequences, 35% to 45% of them singletons. This sample comprised CD8+ T cells from cultured PBMCs, obtained from culture after CMV antigen stimulation. These receptors were collected from a human donor in good health (CMV status not recorded). Some clones in this sample may be carry-over from other donors' samples.

The chain combines TRBV7-9 with TRBJ1-2; maybe TRBD1 (5 bases). The V end was cut by 5 bases, the J end by 4 bases, with 17 bases between. CDR1 and CDR2 from the germline V gene are SEHNR and FQNEAQ (reference sequence). The CDR3 is made up of 15 amino acids. CDR3 nucleotides: TGTGCCAGCAGCCCTACTGCGGGACGGGGCTATGGCTACACCTTC. Its protein is CASSPTAGRGYGYTF.

The chain recombines TRBV9 with TRBJ2-3; the match to TRBD2 covers 11 bases. CDR1 SGDLS and CDR2 YYNGEE come from the germline V gene. V shed 3 bases, J shed 0 bases, and the junction held 6 bases outside the gene matches. The CDR3 covers 17 residues. CDR3 sequence: CASSARLAGTSTDTQYF. The CDR3 nucleotides are TGTGCCAGCAGCGCGCGACTAGCGGGGACTAGCACAGATACGCAGTATTTT.

The rearrangement uses TRBV11-2 and TRBJ2-3; possibly TRBD2 for D (6 bases). The CDR3 consists of 17 residues. Germline V lookup: CDR1 SGHAT, CDR2 FQNNGV. V was shortened by 1 base and J by 5 bases, with 19 bases between the two germline ends. CDR3 protein: CASSLAILAYRGDTQYF. The CDR3, as DNA: TGTGCCAGCAGCTTAGCCATTCTAGCGTACCGGGGAGATACGCAGTATTTT.

The chain joins TRBV7-6 to TRBJ2-7, with TRBD1 matching over 7 bases. The CDR3 spans 15 residues. Germline trimming cut 6 bases from V and 5 bases from J; bases unmatched to any gene: 13. Germline V gene sequence: CDR1 SGHVS, CDR2 FNYEAQ. CDR3 coding DNA: TGTGCCAGCAGACCACCTACAGGGGTCGTACACGAGCAGTACTTC. Amino acids: CASRPPTGVVHEQYF.

The chain carries TRBV4-2 and TRBJ2-2; D remains ambiguous. The CDR3 consists of 16 residues. Germline V CDR1 and CDR2: LGHNA, YNFKEQ. V was cut by 1 base and J by 8 bases, with 17 bases left in between. The CDR3, as DNA: TGTGCCAGCAGCCAAGTAACTGAGGCTGCTCCAGGGGAGCTGTTTTTT. This encodes CASSQVTEAAPGELFF.

In this sample, this clonotype turned up a few times. The V and J genes are TRBV4-1 and TRBJ2-7; D not resolved. The V end was cut by 1 base, the J end by 0 bases, with 4 bases between. In germline, CDR1 is MGHRA, CDR2 YSYEKL. The length of the CDR3 is 13 residues. The CDR3 bases are TGCGCCAGCAGCCAAGTCAACTCCTACGAGCAGTACTTC. This gives the protein CASSQVNSYEQYF.

This clonotype was picked up a small number of times. V is TRBV19 and J is TRBJ1-2; tentatively, D is TRBD1 (5 bases). CDR1 and CDR2 from the germline V gene are LNHDA and SQIVND (reference sequence). The length of the CDR3 is 15 residues. V shed 5 bases and J shed 6 bases, with 19 bases lying between them. The CDR3 DNA reads as TGTGCCAGTAGTCAACGGGACGTCTCGGGGCATGGCTACACCTTC. Amino acids: CASSQRDVSGHGYTF.

This clonotype was seen repeatedly, ten times or more. The rearrangement uses TRBV7-2 and TRBJ1-3; D is unresolved. V was trimmed by 4 bases and J by 0 bases, leaving 13 bases between them. The CDR3 contains 16 residues. The germline V gene has CDR1 SGHTA and CDR2 FQGNSA. The CDR3 DNA reads as TGTGCCAGCAGCTCCCAGTGGCTCAGCTCTGGAAACACCATATATTTT. Translated, it gives CASSSQWLSSGNTIYF.

The chain is built from TRBV15 and TRBJ2-7; D may match TRBD1 or TRBD2 (5 bases each). V gave up 1 base and J gave up 0 bases, with 13 bases separating them. Germline CDR1 reads LNHNV; CDR2 reads YYDKDF (reference sequence). This CDR3 spans 16 amino acids. CDR3 DNA: TGTGCCACCAGCAGAGTAGGGACCGTGAGCTCCTACGAGCAGTACTTC. Encoded protein: CATSRVGTVSSYEQYF.

This clonotype came up many times. This chain uses TRBV19 with TRBJ1-1, with 10 positions matching TRBD1. Per the germline V gene, CDR1 is LNHDA and CDR2 is SQIVND (reference sequence). CDR3 length: 17 amino acids. V lost 4 bases to trimming and J lost 1 base; unmatched junction nucleotides: 9. CDR3 loop: CASSKLGTGDPNTEAFF. In nucleotides, the CDR3 is TGTGCCAGTAGTAAGCTAGGGACAGGGGACCCGAACACTGAAGCTTTCTTT.

Ten or more counts support this clonotype. CDR3 sequence (DNA): TGTGCCAGCAGCTTAGCGCGGGGGACAAGTAACTATGGCTACACCTTC. It translates to CASSLARGTSNYGYTF. This chain joins TRBV7-9 and TRBJ1-2; a possible D gene is TRBD1 (6 bases). The V and J ends lost 0 bases and 1 base respectively, with 12 bases between them. Germline assignment: CDR1 SEHNR and CDR2 FQNEAQ (reference sequence). The CDR3 covers 16 residues.

This clonotype has just a few counts. The gene calls are TRBV27 and TRBJ1-2; D remains ambiguous. V was cut by 6 bases and J by 2 bases, with 13 bases left in between. Germline-derived CDR1 and CDR2 are MNHEY and SMNVEV (reference sequence). The CDR3 totals 14 residues. This chain's CDR3 is CASRDDHENYGYTF. As DNA, the CDR3 is TGTGCCAGCAGGGACGACCACGAGAACTATGGCTACACCTTC.

This clonotype has more than one count but fewer than ten. The CDR3 loop reads CASASGDNEQFF. The DNA of the CDR3 is TGTGCCAGCGCTAGCGGGGACAATGAGCAGTTCTTC. V gene TRBV7-3 combines with J gene TRBJ2-1; 9 bases agree with TRBD2. The CDR3 extends over 12 amino acids. The junction had 1 base not matched to a gene; V was cut back by 8 bases and J by 5 bases. Germline CDR1 reads SGHTA; CDR2 reads FQGTGA.

This clonotype showed up many times. The chain joins TRBV28 to TRBJ1-3; no clear D gene. V lost 6 bases to trimming and J lost 0 bases, with 9 bases between them. Germline V gene data show CDR1 as MDHEN and CDR2 as SYDVKM. CDR3 length: 14 residues. The CDR3 region has the DNA TGTGCCAGCAGGCCTCCCCGCTCTGGAAACACCATATATTTT. Its protein product is CASRPPRSGNTIYF.

The chain recombines TRBV12-3 or TRBV12-4 with TRBJ1-3; D is undetermined. V was trimmed by 6 bases and J by 2 bases, leaving 11 bases between them. The CDR3 is made up of 14 amino acids. CDR3 DNA: TGTGCCAGCAGCCTTTATACTACTGGAAACACCATATATTTT. Its translation is CASSLYTTGNTIYF.

The genes are TRBV12-3 or TRBV12-4 and TRBJ2-1; weak D call: TRBD2 (5 bases). The CDR3 extends over 15 amino acids. The ends were cut back, 5 bases at V and 2 bases at J, with 13 bases in the middle. The CDR3 nucleotides are TGTGCCAGCAGTCGATCGGGGAGACCCTACAATGAGCAGTTCTTC. Residues: CASSRSGRPYNEQFF.

CDR3 amino acids: CASSQSGGASDTQYF. The CDR3 bases are TGTGCCAGCAGCCAGAGCGGGGGGGCTTCAGATACGCAGTATTTT. This sequence joins TRBV7-9 and TRBJ2-3, with 10 bases matching TRBD2. Germline V lookup: CDR1 SEHNR, CDR2 FQNEAQ (reference sequence). The CDR3 contains 15 residues. Losses at the gene ends were 5 bases for V and 4 bases for J; bases not matched to a gene: 6.

This clonotype was seen more than once but under ten times. The rearrangement joins TRBV7-9 to TRBJ2-7; unclear D gene. Germline V gene sequence: CDR1 SEHNR, CDR2 FQNEAQ (reference sequence). The CDR3 consists of 15 residues. V dropped 5 bases and J dropped 0 bases, with 14 bases sitting between them. The CDR3 here is CASSLPQTLSYEQYF. In DNA form, the CDR3 reads TGTGCCAGCAGCCTCCCCCAGACCCTCTCCTACGAGCAGTACTTC.

There are a few counts of this clonotype. V usage is TRBV20-1 and J usage is TRBJ1-5, with TRBD1 as a possible D gene (6 bases). V lost 0 bases, J lost 1 base, and 19 bases lay in between. The length of the CDR3 is 18 residues. The V gene's germline CDR1 is DFQATT and CDR2 SNEGSKA (reference sequence). The CDR3 nucleotides read TGCAGTGCTAGAGATAGGCGGTCGGGGGCGCCGAGCAATCAGCCCCAGCATTTT. As protein: CSARDRRSGAPSNQPQHF.